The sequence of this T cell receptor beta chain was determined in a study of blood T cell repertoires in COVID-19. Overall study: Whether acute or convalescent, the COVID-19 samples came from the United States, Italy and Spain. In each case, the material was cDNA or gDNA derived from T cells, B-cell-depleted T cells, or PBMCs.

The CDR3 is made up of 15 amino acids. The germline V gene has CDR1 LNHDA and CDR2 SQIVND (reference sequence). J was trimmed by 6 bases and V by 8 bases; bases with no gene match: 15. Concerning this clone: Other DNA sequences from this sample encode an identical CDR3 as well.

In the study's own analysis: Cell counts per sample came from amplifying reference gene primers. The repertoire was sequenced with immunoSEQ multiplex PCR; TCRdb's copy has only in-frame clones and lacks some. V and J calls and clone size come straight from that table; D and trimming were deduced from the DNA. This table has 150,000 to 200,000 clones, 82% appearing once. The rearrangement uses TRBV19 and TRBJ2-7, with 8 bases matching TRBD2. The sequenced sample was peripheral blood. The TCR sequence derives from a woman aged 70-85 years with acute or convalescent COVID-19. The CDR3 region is CASAVPGLGIGEQYF. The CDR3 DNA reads TGTGCCAGTGCAGTACCGGGACTAGGCATTGGCGAGCAGTACTTC.